These 21 T cell receptor beta chains share one sample of origin, sequenced in a study of shared clonotypes between healthy human individuals. The method was immunoSEQ multiplex PCR; TCRdb's version includes in-frame clones alone and lacks a portion of them. Found here are roughly 2 million clones, about 95% of them singletons; the top ten hold roughly 1.1%. CD45RO-negative CD8 cells positively selected for CCR7 made up the naive population, which excluded terminally differentiated effector memory CD45RA+ cells. Sample: naive CD8+ T cells sorted from blood. Source of these receptors: a man younger than 30 in good health.

Points on this clone: The sample has other DNA sequences that encode this CDR3 too. The genes are TRBV5-6 and TRBJ2-2, with D hard to call. The germline V gene encodes CDR1 SGHDT and CDR2 YYEEEE. Trimming removed 0 bases from V and 7 bases from J, with 7 bases in between. The CDR3 sequence is 13 residues long. The CDR3 spells CASSLGSSGELFF. DNA of the CDR3: TGTGCCAGCAGCTTGGGTTCGAGCGGGGAGCTGTTTTTT.

In its sample, this clone was seen once. This chain joins TRBV19 and TRBJ1-1, with D unresolved. The CDR3 spans 11 residues. V shed 5 bases and J shed 8 bases, with 9 bases lying between them. CDR1 and CDR2 from the germline V gene are LNHDA and SQIVND (reference sequence). The CDR3 is CASSLNLEAFF. The DNA of the CDR3 is TGTGCCAGTAGTCTGAACTTGGAAGCTTTCTTT.

The chain links TRBV19 to TRBJ1-1, with D possibly matching TRBD1 (5 bases). The CDR3 loop spans 14 amino acids. Germline CDR1 LNHDA, CDR2 SQIVND (reference sequence). The V end was cut by 2 bases, the J end by 0 bases, with 7 bases between. CDR3 residues: CASSIRGMNTEAFF. In DNA form, the CDR3 reads TGTGCCAGTAGTATAAGGGGTATGAACACTGAAGCTTTCTTT. Together with reference TRBV19 and TRBJ1-1, the CDR3 gives the full variable domain: DGGITQSPKYLFRKEGQNVTLSCEQNLNHDAMYWYRQDPGQGLRLIYYSQIVNDFQKGDIAEGYSVSREKKESFPLTVTSAQKNPTAFYLCASSIRGMNTEAFFGQGTRLTVV.

The rearrangement joins TRBV7-6 to TRBJ2-7; D unclear. Trimming stripped 5 bases from V and 2 bases from J, with 13 bases between. The CDR3 spans 14 residues. CDR1 and CDR2 from the germline V gene are SGHVS and FNYEAQ. This chain's CDR3 is CASSKTEAPYEQYF. The CDR3 DNA sequence: TGTGCCAGCAGCAAAACAGAAGCCCCCTACGAGCAGTACTTC.

Regarding this clone: Other nucleotide sequences in the sample specify the same CDR3. In DNA, the CDR3 is TGTGCCAGCAGTGAAGTAGGGACAGGGGCCTACGAGCAGTACTTC. Its protein is CASSEVGTGAYEQYF. The rearrangement links TRBV6-1 to TRBJ2-7, with TRBD1 matching over 10 bases. Germline V gene sequence: CDR1 MNHNS, CDR2 SASEGT. The CDR3 has 15 amino acids. V was clipped by 1 base and J by 2 bases; unmatched bases: 2.

In the case of this clone: The identical CDR3 is also encoded by other nucleotide sequences in the sample. The chain uses TRBV9 and TRBJ1-1, with a weak D call TRBD1 (5 bases). Trimming stripped 0 bases from V and 8 bases from J, with 11 bases between. Germline lookup yields CDR1 SGDLS and CDR2 YYNGEE. CDR3 length equals 13 residues. The CDR3 nucleotides read TGTGCCAGCAGCGTAGGAGACAGAACCGAAGCTTTCTTT. Its protein is CASSVGDRTEAFF.

Comments on this clone: One end of the junction varies from germline; a read error may be responsible. The gene calls are TRBV5-4 and TRBJ2-3; perhaps D is TRBD1 or TRBD2 (5 bases each). This CDR3 spans 14 amino acids. Per the germline V gene, CDR1 is SGHNT and CDR2 is YYREEE (reference sequence). CDR3 loop: CASNLGVSGDTQYF. In nucleotides, the CDR3 is TGTGCCAGCAACTTGGGGGTTTCAGGGGATACGCAGTATTTT.

Details on this clone: Other nucleotide sequences in the sample specify the same CDR3. V usage is TRBV9 and J usage is TRBJ2-7; 10 bases align to TRBD2. The CDR3 contains 15 residues. CDR1 SGDLS and CDR2 YYNGEE come from the germline V gene. Losses at the gene ends were 2 bases for V and 2 bases for J; bases not matched to a gene: 4. The CDR3 is CASSVGTSAAYEQYF. Written as DNA, the CDR3 is TGTGCCAGCAGCGTTGGGACTAGCGCCGCCTACGAGCAGTACTTC.

This chain joins TRBV29-1 and TRBJ1-1, with 7 bases fitting TRBD1. CDR1 SQVTM and CDR2 ANQGSEA come from the germline V gene. This CDR3 has 15 residues. Trimming at V came to 7 bases and at J to 2 bases, leaving 13 bases not matched to a gene. The CDR3 DNA sequence: TGCAGCGCAGGGGGACACTCAACGGAAAACACTGAAGCTTTCTTT. Its translation is CSAGGHSTENTEAFF.

The chain employs TRBV9 and TRBJ2-3; D gene ambiguous. Germline assignment: CDR1 SGDLS and CDR2 YYNGEE. Trimming cost V 3 bases and J 2 bases, with 16 bases left between them. CDR3 length: 16 residues. CDR3 DNA sequence: TGTGCCAGCAGCGCGTCCGGACGGGCCTCCACAGATACGCAGTATTTT. Its translation is CASSASGRASTDTQYF.

The chain employs TRBV29-1 and TRBJ2-7; D gene unclear. Germline V gene lookup returns CDR1 SQVTM and CDR2 ANQGSEA. The CDR3 sequence is 13 residues long. The germline V and J ends were trimmed by 2 bases and 1 base, with 9 bases remaining between them. The CDR3 here is CSVESEKSYEQYF. The CDR3 DNA reads TGCAGCGTTGAATCCGAGAAGTCCTACGAGCAGTACTTC.

This clone was recorded only once. The rearrangement joins TRBV5-6 to TRBJ2-5, with 9 nucleotides matching TRBD1. Germline V gives CDR1 SGHDT, CDR2 YYEEEE. This CDR3 has 14 amino acids. The J segment lost 5 bases and the V segment lost 2 bases, leaving 4 bases of the junction unmatched. CDR3 loop: CASSFGTGWETQYF. The CDR3 nucleotides are TGTGCCAGCAGCTTTGGGACAGGGTGGGAGACCCAGTACTTC.

The V and J genes are TRBV28 and TRBJ1-1, with a weak D call TRBD1 (5 bases). V lost 5 bases and J 1 base, leaving 17 bases between the germline ends. This CDR3 has 16 amino acids. Germline CDR1 is MDHEN and CDR2 is SYDVKM. The CDR3 nucleotides read TGTGCCAGCAGTCCCCTGGGAGAGGGGACGAACACTGAAGCTTTCTTT. Residues: CASSPLGEGTNTEAFF.

This chain links TRBV11-1 with TRBJ2-2; tentative D call: TRBD1 (6 bases). Trimming removed 3 bases at V and 7 bases at J, with 12 bases between. The V gene's germline CDR1 is SGHAT and CDR2 FQDESV (reference sequence). CDR3 length: 14 amino acids. CDR3 sequence: CASSFGRGGGELFF. The CDR3 DNA reads TGTGCCAGCAGCTTCGGCAGGGGTGGCGGGGAGCTGTTTTTT.

This clone was observed a few times. The rearrangement links TRBV6-5 to TRBJ2-7; D is unclear. Trimming cost V 6 bases and J 0 bases, with 6 bases left between them. Germline CDR1 reads MNHEY; CDR2 reads SVGAGI. This CDR3 spans 12 amino acids. The CDR3 DNA sequence: TGTGCCAGCAGCACAGCCTCCTACGAGCAGTACTTC. Translation: CASSTASYEQYF.

The chain carries TRBV6-1 and TRBJ1-2; D remains ambiguous. Germline V CDR1 and CDR2: MNHNS, SASEGT. Trimming cost V 4 bases and J 0 bases, with 15 bases left between them. The CDR3 has 16 amino acids. CDR3 sequence: CASSGPREETNYGYTF. The CDR3 nucleotides read TGTGCCAGCAGTGGGCCGAGGGAAGAAACTAACTATGGCTACACCTTC.

The J gene is TRBJ1-2, the V gene TRBV7-9; the D gene is possibly TRBD1 (5 bases). V gave up 5 bases and J gave up 2 bases, with 21 bases separating them. CDR1 SEHNR and CDR2 FQNEAQ come from the germline V gene (reference sequence). This CDR3 is built from 17 residues. The DNA of the CDR3 is TGTGCCAGCAGCAGGGACCTAGGGGCGCTAGGCAACTATGGCTACACCTTC. This sequence encodes CASSRDLGALGNYGYTF.

The J gene is TRBJ1-4, the V gene TRBV5-1, with a tentative D call TRBD1 (5 bases). This CDR3 comprises 18 residues. V lost 4 bases to trimming and J lost 0 bases, with 19 bases between them. The germline V gene has CDR1 SGHRS and CDR2 YFSETQ. The CDR3 DNA follows: TGCGCCAGCAGCACGACCGGGACCCCTCTTGCAACTAATGAAAAACTGTTTTTT. Encoded protein: CASSTTGTPLATNEKLFF.

V is TRBV9 and J is TRBJ2-5; unclear D gene. Germline CDR1 is SGDLS and CDR2 is YYNGEE. CDR3 length equals 13 residues. V lost 3 bases to trimming and J lost 6 bases, with 12 bases between them. CDR3 sequence: CASSDRLGQTQYF. The CDR3 DNA reads TGTGCCAGCAGCGACCGACTTGGGCAGACCCAGTACTTC.

J is TRBJ2-7 and V is TRBV5-1, with 9 bases that match TRBD2. The CDR3 has 15 residues. The trim removed 7 bases at V and 7 bases at J, leaving 15 bases unmatched. Germline CDR1 and CDR2: SGHRS and YFSETQ. The chain's CDR3 is CASRLSGGGAVEQYF. CDR3 nucleotide sequence: TGCGCCAGCCGACTCTCGGGCGGGGGGGCCGTTGAGCAGTACTTC. Full variable domain (outside the CDR3, taken from reference TRBV5-1 and TRBJ2-7): KAGVTQTPRYLIKTRGQQVTLSCSPISGHRSVSWYQQTPGQGLQFLFEYFSETQRNKGNFPGRFSGRQFSNSRSEMNVSTLELGDSALYLCASRLSGGGAVEQYFGPGTRLTVT.

The chain is built from TRBV7-8 and TRBJ2-1; possible D gene TRBD2, 5 bases. Deletions cut 1 base from V and 6 bases from J, with 13 bases between. CDR3 length equals 15 residues. The germline V gene has CDR1 SGHVS and CDR2 FQNEAQ. This CDR3 is CASSLDAGPPNEQFF. Here the CDR3 DNA reads TGTGCCAGCAGCTTAGATGCGGGCCCTCCCAATGAGCAGTTCTTC.